The clone carrying this T cell receptor (beta chain) appeared a single time. Antigen specificity is unknown. Only in-frame clones appear in the TCRdb table, and some are missing; sequencing was by immunoSEQ multiplex PCR. The table has approximately 1,500,000 clones, 98% seen once. This sample is drawn from a study of shared clonotypes between healthy human individuals. Study information: Contributing individuals were two females and a few males aged 18 to 49. Each donor's CD8 memory used one plate, CD8 naive two, each CD4 subset three. Study-wide points: Shared clonotypes across all four donors exceeded non-shared ones in generation probability.

The CDR3 loop spans 13 amino acids. CDR1 is SGHDT, CDR2 YYEEEE, per germline. V dropped 0 bases and J dropped 4 bases, with 7 bases sitting between them. The receptor was isolated from a man aged 25 to 40 in good health. This sequence joins TRBV5-6 and TRBJ1-2; D is uncertain. Sequencing was performed on naive CD4+ T cells sorted from blood. Indicated subset: CD45RA+ positively selected. CDR3 residues: CASSLGASYGYTF. CDR3 DNA sequence: TGTGCCAGCAGCTTGGGCGCCAGCTATGGCTACACCTTC.